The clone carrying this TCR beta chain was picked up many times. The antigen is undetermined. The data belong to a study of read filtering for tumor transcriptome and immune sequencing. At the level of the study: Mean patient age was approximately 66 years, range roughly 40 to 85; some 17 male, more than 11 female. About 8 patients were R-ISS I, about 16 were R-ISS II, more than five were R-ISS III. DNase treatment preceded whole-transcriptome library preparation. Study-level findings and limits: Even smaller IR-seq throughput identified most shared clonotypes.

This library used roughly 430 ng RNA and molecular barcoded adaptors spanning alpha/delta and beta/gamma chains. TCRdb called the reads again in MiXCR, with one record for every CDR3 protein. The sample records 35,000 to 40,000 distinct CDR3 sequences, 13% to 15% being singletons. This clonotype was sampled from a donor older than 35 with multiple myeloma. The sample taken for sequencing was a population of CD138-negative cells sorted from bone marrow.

The CDR3 region is CASSPPTGNTEAFF. Written as DNA, the CDR3 is TGTGCCAGCTCACCACCAACAGGGAACACTGAAGCTTTCTTT. The chain links TRBV18 to TRBJ1-1; tentatively, D is TRBD1 (5 bases). Trimming took off 0 bases at V and 1 base at J, with 6 bases between the two ends. In germline, CDR1 is KGHSH, CDR2 LQKENI. The CDR3 totals 14 residues.